This record concerns one T cell receptor beta chain sequence. No antigen is known for it. Per-base quality was not reported, and no clone a single base away is much larger than it. This record belongs to a study of Ad26.COV2.S vaccination and SARS-CoV-2 variants (dated by TCRdb to about 2021). Concerning the study at large: Vaccine-arm donors came from COV1001, a multicentre, randomized, double-blind, placebo-controlled phase I-IIa trial of Ad26.COV2.S in healthy adults. Ad26.COV2.S was given intramuscularly at 5x10^10 or 1x10^11 viral particles, as a single shot or as two shots 56 days apart. Sequencing of the TCRbeta repertoire served to evaluate the specificity and breadth of SARS-CoV-2-reactive T cell receptors following Ad26.COV2.S vaccination. A total of 32 samples were included in the TCR-sequenced set, comprising roughly 19 Ad26.COV2.S vaccine recipients, 5 placebo recipients and 8 SARS-CoV-2 convalescent individuals. Participants in the trial were split at random into five groups of five each, receiving low-dose or high-dose Ad26.COV2.S once or twice, or else placebo on both occasions. Investigators remained blinded to trial group allocation during experiments and outcome assessment.

Beyond this particular receptor, the publication reports: The study was not powered for comparison of responses between vaccine doses or regimens. Ad26.COV2.S recipients had higher spike-specific TCR breadth than placebo recipients (P = 0.0014). Substantial breadth of spike-specific CD8+ and CD4+ T cell responses was reported after vaccination. Vaccine and placebo recipients had comparable non-spike TCR breadth, which fits with the vaccine containing only spike. According to the authors, total T cell responses may have been underestimated by the TCR breadth and depth analyses.

Reading the label with the study, this specimen's treatment or condition is: 19 received Ad26.COV2.S at low or high dose, single or two shots; 5 received placebo; per-sample allocation not given. For vaccine and placebo recipients, repertoires were sequenced using samples collected on day 63 after the first injection. Cohort 1b enrolled 25 adults aged 18-55 years at a single site in Boston, USA, between 29 July and 7 August 2020. Ad26.COV2.S consisted of a replication-incompetent adenovirus type 26 vector by which a prefusion-stabilized SARS-CoV-2 spike protein from the original Wuhan strain was expressed. TCRbeta CDR3 regions were sequenced with the immunoSEQ Assay. After extraction, genomic DNA underwent amplification by bias-controlled multiplex PCR, followed by high-throughput sequencing. On the study's bioinformatics: To quantify the absolute abundance of every unique TCRbeta CDR3 region, sequences were collapsed and filtered. T cell fraction was estimated by normalization of TCRbeta template counts to usable DNA, with usable DNA being measured through amplification of reference genes present in all nucleated cells. Repertoire TCRs were annotated as SARS-CoV-2-specific by exact matching of V gene, CDR3 amino acid sequence and J gene to a known reactive TCR set. The reference SARS-CoV-2 TCR set came from MIRA and was filtered for enrichment in COVID-19-positive ImmuneCODE repertoires, removing public or cross-reactive TCRs. Drawing on the MIRA antigens, annotated TCRs were analysed further at the level of specific ORF or position within ORF. Depth was the summed frequency of annotated unique rearrangements, while breadth was defined as annotated unique rearrangements over total unique productive rearrangements. Two-sided Wilcoxon rank-sum tests were applied when comparing TCR breadth between groups. Not all clones reach the TCRdb copy of this immuneACCESS table, which keeps in-frame sequences only. Checked studies attribute under half of the gap to unresolved V genes and leave the rest unexplained. V, J and clone size derive from that table, while D and trimming were established from the DNA sequence. The sample table contains fewer than 500,000 clones; only one count was recorded for 80% to 95% of them. The ten largest clones capture 12% of the sample.

The CDR3 numbers 18 residues from cysteine through phenylalanine. Only the CDR3 portion is preserved as DNA: 54 bases, with reading frame beginning at the first base. The germline V gene (reference sequence) gives CDR1 as MNHEY and CDR2 as SMNVEV. V is pruned by 5 bases and J by 2 bases, leaving 12 bases of the junction without a gene match. The starting material was peripheral blood, obtained in a trial of Ad26.COV2.S vaccine versus placebo. This sequence originates from a person aged 18-65 years who received the Ad26.COV2.S COVID-19 vaccine or a placebo. The chain joins TRBV27 to TRBJ1-6; TRBD1 aligns with 7 central bases. The nucleotides read TGTGCCAGCAGTCCAAGACAGGGAGGCGCTACCTATAATTCACCCCTCCACTTT. Translated, this is CASSPRQGGATYNSPLHF.